This T cell receptor (beta chain) was observed in a study of blood T cell repertoires in COVID-19. Study summary: Sources were T cells, B-cell-depleted T cells, or PBMCs; the material itself was cDNA or gDNA.

CDR1 is LNHDA and CDR2 is SQIVND in the germline V gene (reference sequence). The CDR3 extends over 16 amino acids. Trimming stripped 7 bases from V and 5 bases from J, with 24 bases between. This clone was detected once. Recruits, aged about 18 to 100 years, lived in 24 US areas. Participant-reported clinical history was the basis for cohort assignment. Cohort 3 donors were reported recovered after two negative PCRs, clearance, or symptom resolution. Measured with immunoSEQ multiplex PCR; TCRdb has only the in-frame clones, and not every one. The data contain approximately 310,000 clones, 70% to 90% of them singletons.

This TCR was sampled from a man aged 30-40 years who had recovered from COVID-19. The sequenced sample consisted of PBMCs or T cells enriched from blood (not recorded which). This chain uses TRBV19 with TRBJ2-7; the D gene is possibly TRBD2 (7 bases). In nucleotides, the CDR3 is TGTGCCAGTACCCCTAAGGGGGAGGGGCCTCGGGACGAGCAGTACTTC. Amino acid sequence: CASTPKGEGPRDEQYF. Drawing the rest from reference TRBV19 and TRBJ2-7, the complete variable domain is DGGITQSPKYLFRKEGQNVTLSCEQNLNHDAMYWYRQDPGQGLRLIYYSQIVNDFQKGDIAEGYSVSREKKESFPLTVTSAQKNPTAFYLCASTPKGEGPRDEQYFGPGTRLTVT.